This T cell receptor beta chain derives from a study of blood T cell repertoires in COVID-19. Background on the study: COVID-19 samples, acute and convalescent, were from the United States, Italy and Spain. PBMCs, B-cell-depleted T cells, or T cells provided the cDNA or gDNA that made up the material.

As handled by the study authors: Using reference gene primer amplification, nucleated cell counts were estimated. TCRdb's table, derived via immunoSEQ multiplex PCR, lists solely in-frame clones and lacks some. D and trimming come from the DNA, and the V and J calls and clone size come from that table. The sample has under 250,000 clones; 85% are singletons. The CDR3 is made up of 14 amino acids. CDR1 LNHDA and CDR2 SQIVND come from the germline V gene (reference sequence). V dropped 3 bases and J dropped 4; count of bases not matched to a gene: 3. Sequencing was carried out using PBMCs or T cells enriched from blood (not recorded which). This chain links TRBV19 with TRBJ2-7, with 10 bases lining up with TRBD1. This sequence originates from a woman in her forties or fifties with acute COVID-19. The CDR3 bases are TGTGCCAGTAGTATCCAGGGACAGGGGTACGAGCAGTACTTC. Its protein is CASSIQGQGYEQYF. The full variable domain, in which reference TRBV19 and TRBJ2-7 provide the parts outside the CDR3, is DGGITQSPKYLFRKEGQNVTLSCEQNLNHDAMYWYRQDPGQGLRLIYYSQIVNDFQKGDIAEGYSVSREKKESFPLTVTSAQKNPTAFYLCASSIQGQGYEQYFGPGTRLTVT.